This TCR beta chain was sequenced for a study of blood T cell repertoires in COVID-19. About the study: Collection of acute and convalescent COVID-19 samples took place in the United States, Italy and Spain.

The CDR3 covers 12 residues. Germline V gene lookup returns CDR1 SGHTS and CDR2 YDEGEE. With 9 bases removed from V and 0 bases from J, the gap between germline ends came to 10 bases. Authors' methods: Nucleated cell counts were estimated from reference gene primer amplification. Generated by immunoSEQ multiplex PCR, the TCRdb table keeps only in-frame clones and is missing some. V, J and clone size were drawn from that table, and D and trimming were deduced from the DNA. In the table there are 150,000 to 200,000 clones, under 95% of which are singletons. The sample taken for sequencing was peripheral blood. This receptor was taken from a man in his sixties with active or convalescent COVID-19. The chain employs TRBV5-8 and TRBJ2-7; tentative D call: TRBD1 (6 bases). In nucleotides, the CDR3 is TGTGCCATCGGGACATTCTCCTACGAGCAGTACTTC. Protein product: CAIGTFSYEQYF.